This T cell receptor (beta chain) is drawn from a study of blood T cell repertoires in COVID-19. Across the whole study: The cDNA or gDNA used as material had been derived from T cells, B-cell-depleted T cells, or PBMCs.

Germline assignment: CDR1 SGHTA and CDR2 FQGNSA. The trim removed 5 bases at V and 2 bases at J, leaving 16 bases unmatched. The CDR3 consists of 18 residues. As originally analysed: Estimates of nucleated cell counts were drawn from the amplification of reference gene primers. The assay was immunoSEQ multiplex PCR, and TCRdb's table has in-frame clones only and misses some. Clonal size and the V and J genes are those of that table, whereas D and trimming came from the DNA. The table shows under 200,000 clones, with around 87% occurring only once. This rearrangement joins TRBV7-2 to TRBJ2-7, with 9 bases lining up with TRBD2. Sequenced input: PBMCs or T cells enriched from blood (not recorded which). This sequence was found in a woman between 40 and 50 years old in a cohort exposed to, infected with or recovered from COVID-19 (not recorded which). For the CDR3, the DNA is TGTGCCAGCAGCCTAGGCATGGTAGCGGGAGTATTGACCTACGAGCAGTACTTC. This codes for CASSLGMVAGVLTYEQYF. Full variable domain (rest looked up from reference TRBV7-2 and TRBJ2-7): GAGVSQSPSNKVTEKGKDVELRCDPISGHTALYWYRQSLGQGLEFLIYFQGNSAPDKSGLPSDRFSAERTGGSVSTLTIQRTQQEDSAVYLCASSLGMVAGVLTYEQYFGPGTRLTVT.